Each of the 11 T cell receptor beta chains below was sequenced from the same sample in a study of cytomegalovirus exposure and HLA in healthy donors. The PCR used 60 Vbeta and 13 Jbeta primers. Libraries were prepared by immunoSEQ multiplex PCR; TCRdb keeps only in-frame clonotypes and omits some of them. This sample's table has tens of thousands of clones. Sequenced: PBMCs. These receptors came from a man aged 18 to 35 in good health and CMV-seropositive.

This sequence joins TRBV27 and TRBJ2-3; D remains unclear. V lost 6 bases, J lost 2 bases, and 6 bases lay in between. The CDR3 contains 12 residues. Germline V lookup: CDR1 MNHEY, CDR2 SMNVEV (reference sequence). Here the CDR3 DNA reads TGTGCCAGCAGATCTAACACAGATACGCAGTATTTT. It specifies CASRSNTDTQYF.

CDR3 DNA sequence: TGTGCTAGTGGCCGGGACAGTCTAGTGAATTCACCCCTCCACTTT. Translation: CASGRDSLVNSPLHF. The V gene is TRBV12-5, the J gene TRBJ1-6; 7 positions agree with TRBD1. CDR1 LGHNT and CDR2 FRNRAP come from the germline V gene. The CDR3 is 15 amino acids. The trim removed 6 bases at V and 7 bases at J, leaving 9 bases unmatched.

V is TRBV15 and J is TRBJ2-5; tentatively, D is TRBD1 (6 bases). Judging by the DNA end, TRBJ2-7 fits better; the J call may be wrong. Germline assignment: CDR1 LNHNV and CDR2 YYDKDF (reference sequence). There are 14 residues in the CDR3. The CDR3 spells CATRSGTSNYEQYF. DNA for the CDR3: TGTGCCACCCGCTCCGGGACATCTAACTACGAGCAGTACTTC.

This sequence joins TRBV19 and TRBJ1-2; D is unclear. The CDR3 extends over 13 amino acids. V was pared by 7 bases and J by 1 base, with 10 bases between. Germline V gene lookup returns CDR1 LNHDA and CDR2 SQIVND (reference sequence). The CDR3 loop is CASIDTVNYGYTF. The DNA for the CDR3 is TGTGCCAGTATCGATACAGTTAACTATGGCTACACCTTC.

The rearrangement joins TRBV6-5 to TRBJ1-2, with D possibly being TRBD1 (5 bases). From germline, CDR1 is MNHEY and CDR2 SVGAGI. The CDR3 extends over 11 amino acids. Trimming removed 7 bases at V and 8 bases at J, with 11 bases between. The CDR3 DNA sequence: TGTGCCAGCACGCGGGGGAAGGGCTACACCTTC. Translating it yields CASTRGKGYTF.

Here the CDR3 DNA reads TGTGCCAGCAGCCCAGGCAGCGGAAATGAGCAGTTCTTC. Protein sequence: CASSPGSGNEQFF. This sequence joins TRBV11-2 and TRBJ2-1; D may be TRBD2 (5 bases). The V gene's germline CDR1 is SGHAT and CDR2 FQNNGV. Trimming shortened V by 5 bases and J by 7 bases, and 12 bases separated the two germline ends. CDR3 length: 13 residues.

The chain uses TRBV11-3 and TRBJ2-5; D is uncertain. Germline V gene lookup returns CDR1 SGHNT and CDR2 YENEEA. V was trimmed by 1 base and J by 0 bases, leaving 6 bases between them. The CDR3 length is 14 residues. CDR3 in DNA: TGTGCCAGCAGCTTAGGAGGTAACCAAGAGACCCAGTACTTC. Amino acids: CASSLGGNQETQYF.

V is TRBV7-6 and J is TRBJ1-1; 9 bases align to TRBD1. The germline CDR1 and CDR2 sequences are SGHVS and FNYEAQ. This CDR3 is 15 amino acids long. The V and J ends lost 2 bases and 10 bases, in that order; junction bases with no gene match: 11. CDR3 region: CASSLRGPGTGLAFF. The DNA of the CDR3 is TGTGCCAGCAGCTTACGGGGGCCGGGGACAGGGTTAGCTTTCTTT.

Here the CDR3 reads CASSSPGPYEQYF. CDR3 nucleotide sequence: TGTGCCAGCAGTTCTCCTGGCCCCTACGAGCAGTACTTC. The chain employs TRBV6-6 and TRBJ2-7; D remains unclear. The germline V gene has CDR1 MNHNY and CDR2 SVGAGI (reference sequence). V was clipped by 4 bases and J by 2 bases, with 9 bases between them. The CDR3 spans 13 residues.

This chain joins TRBV14 and TRBJ1-6, with 8 positions matching TRBD1. This CDR3 spans 15 amino acids. J lost 10 bases, V lost 4 bases, and 9 bases had no gene match. In germline, CDR1 is SGHDN, CDR2 FVKESK. CDR3 residues: CASSLHGQGGSPLHF. The CDR3 DNA reads TGTGCCAGCAGCCTTCACGGACAGGGAGGCTCACCCCTCCACTTT.

The chain couples TRBV15 to TRBJ1-3, with TRBD1 as a possible D gene (5 bases). V was pared by 6 bases and J by 4 bases, with 13 bases between. This CDR3 spans 14 amino acids. The V gene's germline CDR1 is LNHNV and CDR2 YYDKDF (reference sequence). The DNA of the CDR3 is TGTGCCACCAGTCTAGGGGATTCAGGAAACACCATATATTTT. This codes for CATSLGDSGNTIYF.